Listed here are 5 T cell receptor beta chains from one sample, sequenced in a study of T cell responses to AZD1222 COVID-19 vaccine. Measured with immunoSEQ multiplex PCR; TCRdb has only the in-frame clones, and not every one. This sample has about 150,000 clones, with approximately 91% found just once. Here the sequenced sample was peripheral blood, taken 28 days after the second AZD1222 dose. Every receptor here comes from an adult who received the AZD1222 COVID-19 vaccine.

CDR3 in amino acids: CASQGGPFLSNYGYTF. The CDR3 coding sequence is TGTGCCAGCCAAGGGGGCCCTTTCCTTTCTAACTATGGCTACACCTTC. This chain connects TRBV19 to TRBJ1-2; 7 nucleotides line up with TRBD1. This CDR3 spans 16 amino acids. Germline CDR1 LNHDA, CDR2 SQIVND (reference sequence). Trimming removed 9 bases from V and 0 bases from J; junction bases left unmatched: 13.

The chain uses TRBV4-1 and TRBJ2-7; 8 nucleotides agree with TRBD2. Germline CDR1 and CDR2: MGHRA and YSYEKL. This CDR3 is built from 14 residues. J gave up 5 bases and V 3 bases, and 6 bases lay outside the gene matches. The CDR3 protein is CASSHGTRPHEQYF. The DNA for the CDR3 is TGCGCCAGCAGCCACGGGACTAGACCCCACGAGCAGTACTTC.

The chain has TRBV9 and TRBJ1-5, with TRBD1 matching 7 bases. The V and J ends lost 0 bases and 7 bases, in that order; junction bases with no gene match: 4. The V gene's germline CDR1 is SGDLS and CDR2 YYNGEE. The CDR3 sequence is 14 residues long. CDR3 DNA sequence: TGTGCCAGCAGCGTAGGAGGGGGCAGGCAGCCCCAGCATTTT. Translation: CASSVGGGRQPQHF.

The genes are TRBV28 and TRBJ1-2; no clear D. The CDR3 loop spans 12 amino acids. Germline CDR1 MDHEN, CDR2 SYDVKM. Trimming took off 7 bases at V and 1 base at J, with 7 bases between the two ends. Here the CDR3 reads CASTELNYGYTF. CDR3 sequence (DNA): TGTGCCAGCACTGAGCTTAACTATGGCTACACCTTC.

The V call is TRBV7-9, the J call TRBJ1-5; 9 bases fit TRBD1. This CDR3 is built from 15 residues. The V gene end was trimmed by 3 bases and the J gene end by 3 bases; junction bases not matched to a gene: 3. Germline lookup yields CDR1 SEHNR and CDR2 FQNEAQ (reference sequence). This chain's CDR3 is CASSFGQGFNQPQHF. The CDR3 bases are TGTGCCAGCAGCTTCGGACAGGGGTTCAATCAGCCCCAGCATTTT.